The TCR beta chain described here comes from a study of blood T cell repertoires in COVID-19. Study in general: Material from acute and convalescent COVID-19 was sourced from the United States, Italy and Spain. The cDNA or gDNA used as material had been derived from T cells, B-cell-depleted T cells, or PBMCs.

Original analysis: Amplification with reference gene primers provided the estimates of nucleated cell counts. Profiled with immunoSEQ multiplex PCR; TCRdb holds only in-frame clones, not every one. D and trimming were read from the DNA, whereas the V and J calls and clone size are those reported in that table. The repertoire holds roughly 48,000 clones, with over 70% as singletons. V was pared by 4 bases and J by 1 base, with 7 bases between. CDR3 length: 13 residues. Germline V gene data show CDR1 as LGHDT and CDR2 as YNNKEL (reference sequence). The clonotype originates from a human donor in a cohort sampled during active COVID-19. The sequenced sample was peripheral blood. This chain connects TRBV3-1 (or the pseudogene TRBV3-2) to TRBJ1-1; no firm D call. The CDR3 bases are TGTGCCAGCAGCCTTACACCGAACACTGAAGCTTTCTTT. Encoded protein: CASSLTPNTEAFF.